These 13 T cell receptor beta chains were sequenced from one sample in a study of shared clonotypes between healthy human individuals. Profiled with immunoSEQ multiplex PCR; TCRdb holds only in-frame clones, not every one. The sample yields around 720,000 clones, 55% to 85% seen once. The sample comprised memory CD4+ T cells sorted from blood. Noted subset: CD45RA-negative fraction. Receptor source: a woman aged 25-40 years in good health.

CDR3 in amino acids: CASSRGQGAPGANVLTF. The CDR3 bases are TGTGCCAGCAGTAGGGGACAGGGGGCGCCCGGGGCCAACGTCCTGACTTTC. The chain combines TRBV27 with TRBJ2-6, with 12 bases identical to TRBD1. The V and J ends lost 5 bases and 4 bases, in that order; junction bases with no gene match: 6. Germline loops: CDR1 MNHEY, CDR2 SMNVEV (reference sequence). The CDR3 is 17 amino acids.

This clone was seen a few times. The chain employs TRBV2 and TRBJ2-7, with D perhaps matching TRBD1 (6 bases). Germline V CDR1 and CDR2: SNHLY, FYNNEI. CDR3 length: 12 amino acids. V shed 7 bases and J shed 2 bases, with 9 bases lying between them. This chain's CDR3 is CASTRGAYEQYF. The CDR3, as DNA: TGTGCCAGCACCAGGGGAGCCTACGAGCAGTACTTC.

To note about this clone: It may be a read error: a sequence one base away is much more abundant. The chain has TRBV25-1 and TRBJ1-4; 10 bases are a match to TRBD1. The CDR3 sequence is 15 residues long. Looked up from germline, CDR1 is MGHDK and CDR2 is SYGVNS. Trimming removed 4 bases from V and 5 bases from J; junction bases left unmatched: 4. The chain's CDR3 is CASSAPGQGNEKLFF. DNA for the CDR3: TGTGCCAGCAGTGCCCCGGGACAGGGGAATGAAAAACTGTTTTTT.

The rearrangement links TRBV28 to TRBJ1-1, with D uncertain. This CDR3 spans 14 amino acids. Germline V gene data show CDR1 as MDHEN and CDR2 as SYDVKM. Trimming took 3 bases from V and 7 from J, leaving 15 bases between them. The CDR3 loop is CASSLVRVWGEAFF. The CDR3 DNA is TGTGCCAGCAGTTTGGTAAGGGTGTGGGGTGAAGCTTTCTTT.

The chain carries TRBV10-3 and TRBJ2-7, with 12 bases fitting TRBD1. The CDR3 consists of 13 residues. Germline V gives CDR1 ENHRY, CDR2 SYGVKD. Trimming removed 6 bases from V and 5 bases from J; junction bases left unmatched: 2. The CDR3 sequence is CAIRGTGGNEQYF. CDR3 in DNA: TGTGCCATCAGAGGGACAGGGGGCAACGAGCAGTACTTC.

Concerning this clone: Other DNA sequences in this sample translate to the same CDR3. V gene TRBV28 combines with J gene TRBJ2-7; no firm D call. Germline assignment: CDR1 MDHEN and CDR2 SYDVKM. V shed 3 bases and J shed 4 bases, with 7 bases lying between them. CDR3 length equals 12 residues. The CDR3 here is CASSLYGYEQYF. CDR3 sequence (DNA): TGTGCCAGCAGTTTGTACGGTTACGAGCAGTACTTC.

The chain uses TRBV6-1 and TRBJ1-2; D is ambiguous. V was shortened by 5 bases and J by 7 bases, with 11 bases between the two germline ends. The CDR3 loop spans 12 amino acids. Per germline, CDR1 MNHNS and CDR2 SASEGT. This chain's CDR3 is CASSLGLAGYTF. CDR3 nucleotides: TGTGCCAGCAGTTTAGGGCTGGCTGGCTACACCTTC.

The CDR3 region has the DNA TGCGCCAGCAGCTCGGGAGACTACGGGAGAGGAGAGACCCAGTACTTC. It is translated as CASSSGDYGRGETQYF. V usage is TRBV5-1 and J usage is TRBJ2-5, with D maybe TRBD2 (6 bases). The CDR3 consists of 16 residues. The V end was cut by 3 bases, the J end by 4 bases, with 19 bases between. Per germline, CDR1 SGHRS and CDR2 YFSETQ.

The chain combines TRBV28 with TRBJ1-5; D is undetermined. Germline V gives CDR1 MDHEN, CDR2 SYDVKM. This CDR3 comprises 15 residues. Between the trimmed V and J ends, which lost 4 bases and 2 bases, there was a span of 12 bases. CDR3 sequence (DNA): TGTGCCAGCAGTTCCACCCTTCTTGGCAATCAGCCCCAGCATTTT. This encodes CASSSTLLGNQPQHF.

In its sample, this clone was seen a few times. The chain joins TRBV19 to TRBJ1-1; the D is unclear. The CDR3 is made up of 13 amino acids. Germline values: CDR1 LNHDA, CDR2 SQIVND (reference sequence). Here the CDR3 DNA reads TGTGCTTCCACCGTTGCAACAGTCTCTGAAGCTTTCTTT. It codes for CASTVATVSEAFF. Drawing the rest from reference TRBV19 and TRBJ1-1, the complete variable domain is DGGITQSPKYLFRKEGQNVTLSCEQNLNHDAMYWYRQDPGQGLRLIYYSQIVNDFQKGDIAEGYSVSREKKESFPLTVTSAQKNPTAFYLCASTVATVSEAFFGQGTRLTVV.

This chain connects TRBV5-1 to TRBJ2-1; 9 positions match TRBD1. V was pared by 4 bases and J by 7 bases, with 9 bases of the junction left unmatched. The CDR3 loop spans 15 amino acids. Germline V gene data show CDR1 as SGHRS and CDR2 as YFSETQ. CDR3 residues: CASSLGGQGVNEQFF. The CDR3, as DNA: TGCGCCAGCAGCCTAGGGGGACAGGGTGTAAATGAGCAGTTCTTC. The full variable domain, completed using reference TRBV5-1 and TRBJ2-1, is KAGVTQTPRYLIKTRGQQVTLSCSPISGHRSVSWYQQTPGQGLQFLFEYFSETQRNKGNFPGRFSGRQFSNSRSEMNVSTLELGDSALYLCASSLGGQGVNEQFFGPGTRLTVL.

This clone was recorded a few times. Other DNA sequences of this sample code for an identical CDR3. The V and J genes are TRBV5-1 and TRBJ2-1; the D gene is possibly TRBD1 (6 bases). The germline gives CDR1 SGHRS, CDR2 YFSETQ. Trimming pared 0 bases from V and 2 bases from J, leaving 9 bases between. This CDR3 has 15 residues. The CDR3 is CASSLDRVAYNEQFF. As DNA, the CDR3 is TGCGCCAGCAGCTTGGACAGGGTGGCCTACAATGAGCAGTTCTTC.

The rearrangement joins TRBV10-1 to TRBJ2-2, with D uncertain. The ends were cut back, 5 bases at V and 0 bases at J, with 7 bases in the middle. The CDR3 length is 14 residues. CDR1 and CDR2 from the germline V gene are WNHNN and SYGVQD (reference sequence). The CDR3 bases are TGCGCCAGCAGTCCTGGGTCGAACACCGGGGAGCTGTTTTTT. This encodes CASSPGSNTGELFF.